This T cell receptor (beta chain) was sequenced during a study of T cells in Graves' hyperthyroidism and ophthalmopathy. Ophthalmopathy cases scored 3 or more on the Clinical Activity Score and 4 or more on NOSPECS grade, with duration below 3 months. This clonotype was recorded many times. Amplification of TCR beta CDR3 regions was performed using RNA transcripts as template. The primer set for the first-round RT-PCR of the TCR CDR3 was HTBI. Using its own MiXCR run on the multiplex PCR reads, TCRdb lists one record per CDR3 protein. The sample records fewer than 450,000 distinct CDR3 sequences, about a fifth being singletons. This receptor was obtained from a man between 18 and 29 years old with Graves' ophthalmopathy. The sample taken for sequencing was blood.

CDR3 coding DNA: TGTGCCAGCAGTTACCCTACTAACTATGGCTACACCTTC. This sequence encodes CASSYPTNYGYTF. The V call is TRBV6-2 or TRBV6-3, the J call TRBJ1-2; unclear D gene. The CDR3 consists of 13 residues. V shed 2 bases and J shed 0 bases, with 4 bases lying between them. Germline V gene data show CDR1 as MNHEY and CDR2 as SVGEGT.